This TCR beta chain was documented in a study of cytomegalovirus exposure and HLA in healthy donors. Overall study: An early release of data contained about 85 million unique TCRs, which came from HLA-typed donors.

This CDR3 contains 15 residues. The germline CDR1 and CDR2 sequences are SGHDN and FVKESK. The trim removed 4 bases at V and 5 bases at J, leaving 6 bases unmatched. Both 60 Vbeta primers and 13 Jbeta primers went into the PCR. Profiled with immunoSEQ multiplex PCR; TCRdb holds only in-frame clones, not every one. This table has fewer than 100,000 clones, 69% appearing once. Sequencing was carried out using PBMCs. The receptor's source is a female donor in good health and CMV-seronegative. The genes are TRBV14 and TRBJ1-1; TRBD1 matches 11 bases. CDR3 sequence reads: CASSLRDRGSTEAFF. The CDR3, as DNA: TGTGCCAGCAGCCTGAGGGACAGGGGGAGTACTGAAGCTTTCTTT.